Listed below are T cell receptor beta chains from one sample, sequenced in a study of graft-versus-host responses after intestinal transplantation. The method was immunoSEQ multiplex PCR; TCRdb's version includes in-frame clones alone and lacks a portion of them. Among under 75,000 clones listed, roughly 90% were seen once. Sequenced here: ileum tissue, sampled around 350 days after transplant. These receptors came from a human patient who received an intestinal transplant, so some T cells may come from the graft donor. The conserved cysteine and the conserved F or W are not part of the CDR3 here. Fields, in order: V gene, clone size, CDR3 protein. Rows may omit the clone size; those that give it use once, few, many or a size class.

V: TRBV6-5; size: NA; CDR3: ASIYGLAGGGNEQF
V: TRBV6-1; size: NA; CDR3: ALRGNTEAF
V: TRBV19; size: NA; CDR3: ASIIYHGGPNTGELF
V: TRBV9; size: NA; CDR3: ASSVGQGSHEQY
V: TRBV2; size: NA; CDR3: ASSRESSYNSPLH
V: TRBV29-1; size: NA; CDR3: SVGQMMNTEAF
V: TRBV6-6; size: NA; CDR3: ASGRSSSYEQY
V: TRBV10-1; size: NA; CDR3: ASSCMGLANTGELF
V: TRBV5-6; size: NA; CDR3: ASSLAGASYEQY
V: TRBV28; size: NA; CDR3: ASSFIRNEQF
V: TRBV6-1; size: NA; CDR3: ASSEAGLNTEAF
V: TRBV9; size: once; CDR3: ASSTQPREEQY
V: TRBV13; size: NA; CDR3: ASSHLGQGQETQY
V: TRBV28; size: NA; CDR3: ASSYNYGYT
V: TRBV4-1; size: NA; CDR3: ASSQDRLAGYEQY
V: TRBV6-5; size: NA; CDR3: ASSEGTKETQY
V: TRBV30; size: NA; CDR3: ASRPLGETQY
V: TRBV21-1; size: once; CDR3: ASSRIFRGWKQY
V: TRBV2; size: NA; CDR3: ASKTNRVGGSYEQY
V: TRBV6-5; size: NA; CDR3: ASGKSGKTQY
V: TRBV5-4; size: NA; CDR3: ASSSGQKRYEQY
V: TRBV21-1; size: NA; CDR3: ASSPPEQGWYCNSPLH